Each of the 2 T cell receptor beta chains below was sequenced from the same sample in a study of early stage breast cancer tumors (dated by TCRdb to the late 2010s). Libraries came from the immunoSEQ multiplex PCR assay. TCRdb took this table from immuneACCESS and kept in-frame rearrangements with V and J called. Such tables lack part of the clones; where checked against another copy, unresolved V genes explain under half of the gap, and the rest is unexplained. The sample table lists some 75,000 clones, roughly 80% of them with a count of one. Of the sample, more than 3% is held by the ten largest clones. Source material: blood. The receptor source for this set is a person in their sixties or seventies with breast cancer.

This clone appeared a few times. The chain combines TRBV18 with TRBJ2-7, with a possible D match to TRBD2 (6 bases). Germline-derived CDR1 and CDR2 are KGHSH and LQKENI. The CDR3 contains 12 residues. V was clipped by 2 bases and J by 4 bases, with 6 bases between them. The CDR3, as DNA: TGTGCCAGCTCACCAGCGGGATACGAGCAGTACTTC. Protein: CASSPAGYEQYF.

This rearrangement joins TRBV5-6 to TRBJ1-2; tentative D call: TRBD1 (5 bases). This CDR3 contains 13 residues. Germline V lookup: CDR1 SGHDT, CDR2 YYEEEE. CDR3 DNA sequence: TGTGCTTCGGGACGGACCGGACGTTCTGGCTACACCTTC. As protein: CASGRTGRSGYTF.